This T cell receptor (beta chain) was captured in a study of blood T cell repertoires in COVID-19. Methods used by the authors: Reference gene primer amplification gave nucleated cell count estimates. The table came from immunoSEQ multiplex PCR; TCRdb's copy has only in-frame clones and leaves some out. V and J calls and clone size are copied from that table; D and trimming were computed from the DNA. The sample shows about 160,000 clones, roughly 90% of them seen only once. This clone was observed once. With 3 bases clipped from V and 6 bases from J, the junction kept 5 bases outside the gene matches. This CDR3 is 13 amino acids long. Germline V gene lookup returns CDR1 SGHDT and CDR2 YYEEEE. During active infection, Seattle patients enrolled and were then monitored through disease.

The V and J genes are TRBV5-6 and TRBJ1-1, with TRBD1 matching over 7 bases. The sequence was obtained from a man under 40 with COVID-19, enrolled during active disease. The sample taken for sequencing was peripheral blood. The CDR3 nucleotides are TGTGCCAGCAGCTGGGGACAGACATCTGAAGCTTTCTTT. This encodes CASSWGQTSEAFF. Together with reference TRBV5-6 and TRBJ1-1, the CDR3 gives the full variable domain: DAGVTQSPTHLIKTRGQQVTLRCSPKSGHDTVSWYQQALGQGPQFIFQYYEEEERQRGNFPDRFSGHQFPNYSSELNVNALLLGDSALYLCASSWGQTSEAFFGQGTRLTVV.